The entry below describes one TCR beta chain. What it recognizes is unknown. These data belong to a study of T cell responses to AZD1222 COVID-19 vaccine. Study-level findings and limits: Reportedly, nearly half of unique spike TCRs recognized epitopes outside B.1.351/B.1.1.7 mutations. Just a handful of AZD1222 recipients were seropositive at baseline. Two AZD1222 administrations were followed by greater Spike-specific TCR breadth and depth. It should be noted that donors were predominantly white British and more often female, and clonal diversity was possibly underestimated.

Some clones are missing from TCRdb's copy, which holds only in-frame ones; the method was immunoSEQ multiplex PCR. The sample yields about 160,000 clones, around 92% seen once. This receptor was taken from an adult in good health. The material sequenced was peripheral blood, taken on day 0 of MenACWY control vaccination.

The CDR3 DNA follows: TGTGCCAGCCGGGGACGGTCTAATGAAAAACTGTTTTTT. This codes for CASRGRSNEKLFF. V usage is TRBV27 and J usage is TRBJ1-4, with a weak D call TRBD1 (5 bases). The CDR3 sequence is 13 residues long. In germline, CDR1 is MNHEY, CDR2 SMNVEV (reference sequence). V was shortened by 8 bases and J by 3 bases, with 10 bases between the two germline ends.